This TCR beta chain was captured by sequencing in a study of identical twins. Regarding the study as a whole: Memory repertoires showed no such pattern, whereas abundant cord blood beta clonotypes carried fewer insertions.

The germline CDR1 and CDR2 sequences are SQVTM and ANQGSEA. The ends were cut back, 5 bases at V and 5 bases at J, with 12 bases in the middle. This CDR3 contains 13 residues. TCRdb re-called the 5' RACE reads through MiXCR, storing one row per CDR3 protein. Of under 250,000 distinct CDR3 sequences listed, roughly 13% are singletons. This clonotype was observed a few times. Its antigen is unknown. The same data also contributed to another study, on yellow fever vaccine responses in identical twins. In that study: Reports say the vaccine T cell response in twins looked partly convergent and partly personalized.

This receptor was identified in a woman aged 18-29 years in good health. Sequencing was done on a sample of memory (CD45RO+) T cells sorted from blood. The chain recombines TRBV29-1 with TRBJ1-4, with no clear D. The CDR3 sequence is CSVLPGENEKLFF. The CDR3 nucleotides read TGCAGCGTTTTACCAGGAGAGAATGAAAAACTGTTTTTT. The full variable domain, completed using reference TRBV29-1 and TRBJ1-4, is SAVISQKPSRDICQRGTSLTIQCQVDSQVTMMFWYRQQPGQSLTLIATANQGSEATYESGFVIDKFPISRPNLTFSTLTVSNMSPEDSSIYLCSVLPGENEKLFFGSGTQLSVL.